The rows below give T cell receptor beta chains drawn from one sample of a study of neoadjuvant anti-PD-1 for oral cavity cancer. Profiling relied on immunoSEQ multiplex PCR, and the TCRdb table lists in-frame clones only, not all of them. The sample carries fewer than 15,000 clones, less than 75% recorded once. This sample comprised PBMCs, obtained before nivolumab (anti-PD-1) treatment. The receptors stem from a person aged 35 to 85 with oral cavity squamous cell carcinoma. Both conserved end residues are part of each CDR3.

J	length	V	CDR3
TRBJ1-5	16	TRBV12-1	CASSPLVQSCNQPQHF
TRBJ2-3	16	TRBV7-8	CASSPQTSGGTDTQYF
TRBJ1-2	14	TRBV11-2	CASSLEGVPYDYTF
TRBJ2-7	12	TRBV6-5	CATIKGVHEQYF
TRBJ1-1	14	TRBV6-4	CASSDTDSRTEAFF
TRBJ2-5	20	TRBV4-1	CASSQGLGLAGGGVQETQYF
TRBJ1-1	13	TRBV14	CASSLTGSTEAFF
TRBJ2-1	17	TRBV10-2	CASSGLAGGRGRDEQFF
TRBJ2-7	13	TRBV30	CAWSLEVGYEQYF
TRBJ1-6	14	TRBV5-1	CASSLGTDNSPLHF
TRBJ1-6	15	TRBV18	CASSPRGQSNSPLHF
TRBJ1-1	12	TRBV27	CASSTGGTEAFF
TRBJ1-6	14	TRBV10-3	CAISGGFYNSPLHF
TRBJ2-7	14	TRBV5-1	CASSRDASSYEQYF
TRBJ2-2	15	TRBV6-4	CASRKTSANTGELFF
TRBJ1-2	14	TRBV6-5	CASSPEQGTRGYTF
TRBJ1-2	14	TRBV27	CASSLGQGNYGYTF
TRBJ1-2	15	TRBV27	CASSRTGGFSYGYTF
TRBJ2-7	15	TRBV5-7	CASSLEAGPTYEQYF
TRBJ1-3	15	TRBV27	CASSRDGGSGNTIYF
TRBJ1-5	13	TRBV10-3	CATGWGEDQPQHF
TRBJ2-2	15	TRBV7-9	CASSLRTANTGELFF
TRBJ2-1	13	TRBV6-1	CASSITRDNEQFF
TRBJ2-1	16	TRBV7-3	CASSLVAGAAYNEQFF
TRBJ1-5	14	TRBV5-6	CASSLRVRNQPQHF
TRBJ1-6	14	TRBV2	CASTLLTANSPLHF
TRBJ2-3	15	TRBV9	CASSVEGSRGDTQYF
TRBJ2-7	16	TRBV7-9	CASSYRRQASSYEQYF
TRBJ2-7	16	TRBV4-1	CASSQDPSSGDYEQYF
TRBJ2-6	16	TRBV5-5	CASRPTGGSGANVLTF
TRBJ2-1	15	TRBV7-6	CASSLAQGTHNEQFF
TRBJ2-2	13	TRBV5-1	CASSLDRVGELFF
TRBJ1-3	15	TRBV4-1	CASSQDPGEGNTIYF
TRBJ1-4	14	TRBV28	CASRRGVGNEKLFF
TRBJ2-7	13	TRBV11-3	CASSLGGTNEQYF
TRBJ1-6	15	TRBV10-3	CAIGDRTNYNSPLHF
TRBJ1-1	15	TRBV5-1	CASSSGDRVGTEAFF
TRBJ2-2	14	TRBV5-1	CASSVGGNTGELFF
TRBJ1-1	10	TRBV6-1	CASSKTEAFF
TRBJ2-1	16	TRBV5-4	CASSLGTSGRGNEQFF
TRBJ2-4	16	TRBV14	CASSQDGLGGKNIQYF
TRBJ1-3	15	TRBV2	CASSEWGSYGNTIYF
TRBJ1-1	14	TRBV19	CASLSSPVNTEAFF
TRBJ1-1	14	TRBV30	CAWSLIPGKTEAFF
TRBJ1-2	13	TRBV30	CAWSVQGAYGYTF